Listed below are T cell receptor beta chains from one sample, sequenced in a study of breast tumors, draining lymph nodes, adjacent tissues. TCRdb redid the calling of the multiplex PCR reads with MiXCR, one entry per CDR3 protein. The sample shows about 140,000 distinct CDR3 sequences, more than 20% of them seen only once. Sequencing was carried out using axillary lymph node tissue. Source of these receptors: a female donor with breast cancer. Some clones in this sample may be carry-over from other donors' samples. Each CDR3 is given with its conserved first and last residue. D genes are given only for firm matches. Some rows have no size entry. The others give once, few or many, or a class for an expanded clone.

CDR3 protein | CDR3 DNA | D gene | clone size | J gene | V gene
CASSYSPSGRVYEQYF | TGTGCCAGCAGTTACTCACCTAGCGGGAGGGTGTACGAGCAGTACTTC | TRBD2 | many | TRBJ2-7 | TRBV6-5
CASPRGQGETQYF | TGTGCCAGCCCCCGGGGACAGGGGGAGACCCAGTACTTC | TRBD1 | - | TRBJ2-5 | TRBV18
CAISEWTGGTDTQYF | TGTGCCATCAGTGAGTGGACAGGGGGCACAGATACGCAGTATTTT | TRBD1 | - | TRBJ2-3 | TRBV10-3
CASSRAREGNQPQHF | TGTGCCAGCAGCAGGGCGCGGGAGGGCAATCAGCCCCAGCATTTT | - | few | TRBJ1-5 | TRBV6-1
CASSPTRTPWETQYF | TGTGCCAGCAGCCCCACAAGGACCCCCTGGGAGACCCAGTACTTC | - | - | TRBJ2-5 | TRBV3-1
CASSVGVGLAGVDGELFF | TGTGCCAGCAGCGTAGGTGTGGGACTAGCGGGAGTTGACGGGGAGCTGTTTTTT | TRBD2 | many | TRBJ2-2 | TRBV9
CSARGEGDGNYGYTF | TGCAGTGCTAGGGGTGAGGGGGATGGAAACTATGGCTACACCTTC | - | - | TRBJ1-2 | TRBV20-1
CASSGTLLAWSRYEQYF | TGTGCCAGCAGTGGAACCTTACTAGCGTGGAGCAGGTACGAGCAGTACTTC | TRBD2 | many | TRBJ2-7 | TRBV6-1
CASSGGLGLYEQYF | TGTGCCAGCAGCGGGGGACTAGGTCTGTACGAGCAGTACTTC | TRBD2 | - | TRBJ2-7 | TRBV7-9
CAWSGVGADTQYF | TGTGCCTGGAGTGGGGTTGGGGCAGATACGCAGTATTTT | - | many | TRBJ2-3 | TRBV30
CASSYWTDQETQHF | TGTGCCAGCAGTTATTGGACAGACCAAGAGACCCAGCATTTT | - | once | TRBJ1-5 | TRBV6-2/TRBV6-3
CASSPGTGLETQYF | TGTGCCAGCAGCCCTGGGACAGGGCTCGAGACCCAGTACTTC | TRBD1 | many | TRBJ2-5 | TRBV7-9
CASSATGNHEQFF | TGTGCCAGCAGTGCCACAGGGAATCATGAGCAGTTCTTC | - | many | TRBJ2-1 | TRBV6-1